Below, 3 T cell receptor beta chains from the same sample are listed, as sequenced in a study of blood T cell repertoires in COVID-19. Libraries were prepared by immunoSEQ multiplex PCR; TCRdb keeps only in-frame clonotypes and omits some of them. The sample carries just over 250,000 clones, 70% to 90% recorded once. The sequenced sample consisted of peripheral blood. Source of these receptors: a woman aged 50 to 65 with acute or convalescent COVID-19.

The chain joins TRBV6-5 to TRBJ2-1; D gene unclear. V dropped 6 bases and J dropped 7 bases, with 10 bases sitting between them. This CDR3 is 12 amino acids long. Per the germline V gene, CDR1 is MNHEY and CDR2 is SVGAGI. The CDR3 region has the DNA TGTGCCAGCAGGGCTAGATCGAATGAGCAGTTCTTC. Translating it yields CASRARSNEQFF.

The chain combines TRBV29-1 with TRBJ1-1, with a weak D call TRBD1 (5 bases). Germline values: CDR1 SQVTM, CDR2 ANQGSEA. Trimming left V 4 bases short and J 8 bases short, with 11 bases between. The CDR3 extends over 11 amino acids. CDR3 amino acids: CSVGQPEEAFF. The CDR3 nucleotides are TGCAGCGTTGGACAGCCGGAAGAAGCTTTCTTT. The variable domain in full, with the rest retrieved from reference TRBV29-1 and TRBJ1-1, is SAVISQKPSRDICQRGTSLTIQCQVDSQVTMMFWYRQQPGQSLTLIATANQGSEATYESGFVIDKFPISRPNLTFSTLTVSNMSPEDSSIYLCSVGQPEEAFFGQGTRLTVV.

This chain links TRBV7-2 with TRBJ1-5, with TRBD1 matching 8 bases. Germline V gene data show CDR1 as SGHTA and CDR2 as FQGNSA. With 4 bases clipped from V and 2 bases from J, the junction kept 7 bases outside the gene matches. The CDR3 runs 16 residues. The CDR3 region has the DNA TGTGCCAGCAGCTATCAGGGGGCGCTTGGCAATCAGCCCCAGCATTTT. It translates to CASSYQGALGNQPQHF.